This TCR beta chain was profiled in a study of CD8+CD57+ T cells in acquired aplastic anemia. About the study: Sorted cells (CD4+ and CD8+) yielded DNA amounts that averaged around 3.5 ug.

Sequencing was done on patients that had shown CD8+CD57+ cell expansion by flow cytometry. Each patient had severe acquired aplastic anemia. Untreated patients provided the blood samples, with no therapy given before sampling. Study-level findings and limits: About 30 shared CD8+ CDR3s appeared highly expressed within patients' immunodominant clones.

CDR3 and TCR beta VDJ profiling relied on a genomic DNA template. TCRdb processed the reads anew with MiXCR; each CDR3 protein has one entry. Of 260,000 or so distinct CDR3 sequences listed, around 46% are singletons. As concerns this clonotype: What it binds is unknown.

With 3 bases removed from V and 0 bases from J, the gap between germline ends came to 2 bases. Per germline, CDR1 SQVTM and CDR2 ANQGSEA. This CDR3 is 11 amino acids long. J is TRBJ1-1 and V is TRBV29-1; D gene uncertain. What was sequenced was sorted CD4+, CD8+, or CD8+CD57+ T cells (not recorded which) from PBMCs. The TCR comes from a human donor with aplastic anemia. CDR3 DNA sequence: TGCAGCGTTGACGTGAACACTGAAGCTTTCTTT. Translation gives CSVDVNTEAFF.